One and the same sample provided the 11 T cell receptor beta chains below, sequenced in a study of tumour-infiltrating T cells in Burkitt lymphoma. TCRdb's copy holds only in-frame clones and misses some; the assay was immunoSEQ multiplex PCR. The sample holds about 46,000 clones; about a third are singletons and the top ten take around 3%. The sequenced sample was tumor tissue. These receptors came from a human donor with Burkitt lymphoma.

This clone was observed a handful of times. The CDR3: CASSIAGVTEAFF. The CDR3 DNA reads TGTGCCAGTAGTATAGCAGGTGTCACTGAAGCTTTCTTT. V and J are TRBV19 and TRBJ1-1; D is uncertain. From germline, CDR1 is LNHDA and CDR2 SQIVND (reference sequence). The CDR3 extends over 13 amino acids. The ends were cut back, 1 base at V and 4 bases at J, with 7 bases in the middle.

The gene calls are TRBV7-9 and TRBJ1-1; D unresolved. The CDR3 has 13 amino acids. The V gene lost 1 base and the J gene lost 9 bases, with 12 bases spanning the gap. Germline loops: CDR1 SEHNR, CDR2 FQNEAQ (reference sequence). DNA for the CDR3: TGTGCCAGCAGCTTAGGCCTTAGGCCAAAAGCTTTCTTT. As protein: CASSLGLRPKAFF.

The count of this clone is one. This specimen includes other DNA sequences encoding the same CDR3. The chain combines TRBV9 with TRBJ1-5; 7 bases align to TRBD1. CDR1 and CDR2 from the germline V gene are SGDLS and YYNGEE. The CDR3 spans 14 residues. V trimming: 3 bases; J trimming: 1 base; junction bases outside the gene matches: 1. CDR3 amino acids: CASSGGQSNQPQHF. The DNA of the CDR3 is TGTGCCAGCAGCGGGGGACAGAGCAATCAGCCCCAGCATTTT.

This clone was recorded a few times. V is TRBV4-2 and J is TRBJ1-4, with D maybe TRBD1 (5 bases). The germline gives CDR1 LGHNA, CDR2 YNFKEQ. Between the trimmed V and J ends, which lost 1 base and 8 bases, there was a span of 14 bases. The CDR3 length is 15 residues. CDR3 sequence (DNA): TGTGCCAGCAGCCAAGGACCGAGGGGAGGCGAAAAACTGTTTTTT. Residues: CASSQGPRGGEKLFF.

The gene calls are TRBV11-2 and TRBJ2-2; TRBD2 agrees at 7 bases. Unmatched junction bases numbered 5, after V lost 3 bases and J lost 4 bases. CDR3 length equals 15 residues. Germline CDR1 and CDR2: SGHAT and FQNNGV. The CDR3 DNA reads TGTGCCAGCAGCTTGAGCGGGGAACTCACCGGGGAGCTGTTTTTT. Translating gives CASSLSGELTGELFF. The whole variable domain, remainder taken from reference TRBV11-2 and TRBJ2-2, is EAGVAQSPRYKIIEKRQSVAFWCNPISGHATLYWYQQILGQGPKLLIQFQNNGVVDDSQLPKDRFSAERLKGVDSTLKIQPAKLEDSAVYLCASSLSGELTGELFFGEGSRLTVL.

This clone was counted between two and nine times. This chain links TRBV14 with TRBJ2-1; no clear D gene. V was cut by 4 bases and J by 9 bases, with 13 bases left in between. In germline, CDR1 is SGHDN, CDR2 FVKESK. The CDR3 consists of 13 residues. This CDR3 is CASSPNQFGEQFF. The CDR3 nucleotides are TGTGCCAGCAGCCCTAACCAGTTCGGTGAGCAGTTCTTC.

The chain recombines TRBV19 with TRBJ1-3, with D possibly TRBD1 on 6 matching bases. Trimming removed 10 bases at V and 0 bases at J, with 10 bases between. Germline CDR1 and CDR2: LNHDA and SQIVND (reference sequence). The CDR3 sequence is 13 residues long. The CDR3 coding sequence is TGTGCCACCGGACAGCTCTCTGGAAACACCATATATTTT. Translated, it gives CATGQLSGNTIYF.

This chain uses TRBV4-1 with TRBJ2-5, with D tentatively TRBD2 (6 bases). Trimming shortened V by 1 base and J by 1 base, and 13 bases separated the two germline ends. The germline gives CDR1 MGHRA, CDR2 YSYEKL. The CDR3 has 16 residues. Here the CDR3 DNA reads TGCGCCAGCAGCCAAGTGAGGCGCGGGGCCCAAGAGACCCAGTACTTC. Amino acids: CASSQVRRGAQETQYF.

About this clone: A read error may produce the germline difference seen at one junction end. J is TRBJ1-2 and V is TRBV5-6; D gene uncertain. The germline gives CDR1 SGHDT, CDR2 YYEEEE. CDR3 length: 13 residues. This CDR3 reads CASSLKPSYGNTF. The CDR3 bases are TGTGCCAGCAGCTTAAAGCCCAGCTATGGCAACACCTTC.

The chain employs TRBV4-1 and TRBJ2-2, with D tentatively TRBD2 (5 bases). The CDR3 is 16 residues long. Germline V CDR1 and CDR2: MGHRA, YSYEKL. V was trimmed by 1 base and J by 5 bases, leaving 14 bases between them. The DNA of the CDR3 is TGCGCCAGCAGCCAAGTCCCTCTGGGAGTTACCGGGGAGCTGTTTTTT. Translated: CASSQVPLGVTGELFF.

The chain links TRBV10-3 to TRBJ1-4; 9 bases line up with TRBD1. Trimming took 6 bases from V and 0 from J; bases not matched to a gene: 5. This CDR3 region has 16 residues. Germline V gives CDR1 ENHRY, CDR2 SYGVKD. The CDR3 DNA is TGTGCCATCAGCGACAGGGGGGCTACAACTAATGAAAAACTGTTTTTT. This gives the protein CAISDRGATTNEKLFF.